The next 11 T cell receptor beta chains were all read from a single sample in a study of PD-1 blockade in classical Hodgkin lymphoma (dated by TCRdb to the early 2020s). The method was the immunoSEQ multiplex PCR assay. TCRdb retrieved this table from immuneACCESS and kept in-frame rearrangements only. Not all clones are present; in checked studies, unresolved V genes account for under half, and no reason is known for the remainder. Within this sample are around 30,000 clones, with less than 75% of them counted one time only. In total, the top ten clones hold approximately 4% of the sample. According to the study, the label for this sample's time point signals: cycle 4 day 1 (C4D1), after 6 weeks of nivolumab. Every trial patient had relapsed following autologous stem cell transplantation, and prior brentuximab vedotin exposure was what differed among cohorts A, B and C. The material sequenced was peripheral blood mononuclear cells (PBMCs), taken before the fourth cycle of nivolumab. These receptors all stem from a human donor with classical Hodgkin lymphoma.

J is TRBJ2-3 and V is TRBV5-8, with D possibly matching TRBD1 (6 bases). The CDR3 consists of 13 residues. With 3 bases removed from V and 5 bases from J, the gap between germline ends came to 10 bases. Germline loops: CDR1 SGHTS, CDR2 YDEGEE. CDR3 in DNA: TGTGCCAGCAGCTCCGGGACAATAGATACGCAGTATTTT. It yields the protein CASSSGTIDTQYF.

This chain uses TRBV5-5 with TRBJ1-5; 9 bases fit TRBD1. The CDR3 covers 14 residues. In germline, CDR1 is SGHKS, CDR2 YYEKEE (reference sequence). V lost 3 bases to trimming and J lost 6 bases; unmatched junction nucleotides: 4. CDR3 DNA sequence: TGTGCCAGCAGCTACAGGGGGCTGGTTCAGCCCCAGCATTTT. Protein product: CASSYRGLVQPQHF.

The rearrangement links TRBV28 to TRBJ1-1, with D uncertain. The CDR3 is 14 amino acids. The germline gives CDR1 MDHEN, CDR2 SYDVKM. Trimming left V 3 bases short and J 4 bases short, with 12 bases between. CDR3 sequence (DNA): TGTGCCAGCAGTTTCAGCCCTCCGGGCACTGAAGCTTTCTTT. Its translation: CASSFSPPGTEAFF. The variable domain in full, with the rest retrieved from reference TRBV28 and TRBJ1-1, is DVKVTQSSRYLVKRTGEKVFLECVQDMDHENMFWYRQDPGLGLRLIYFSYDVKMKEKGDIPEGYSVSREKKERFSLILESASTNQTSMYLCASSFSPPGTEAFFGQGTRLTVV.

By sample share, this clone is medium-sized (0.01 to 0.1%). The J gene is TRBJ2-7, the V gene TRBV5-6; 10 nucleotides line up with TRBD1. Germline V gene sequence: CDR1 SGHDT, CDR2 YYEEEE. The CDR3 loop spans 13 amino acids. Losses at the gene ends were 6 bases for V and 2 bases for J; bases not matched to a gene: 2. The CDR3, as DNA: TGTGCCAGCACAGGGACAGGGGCCTACGAGCAGTACTTC. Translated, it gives CASTGTGAYEQYF.

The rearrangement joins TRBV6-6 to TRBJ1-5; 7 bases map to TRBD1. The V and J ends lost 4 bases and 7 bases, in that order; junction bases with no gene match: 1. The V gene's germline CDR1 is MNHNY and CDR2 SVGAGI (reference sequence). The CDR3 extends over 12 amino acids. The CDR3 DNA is TGTGCCAGCAGTTCGACAGGGCAGCCCCAGCATTTT. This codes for CASSSTGQPQHF.

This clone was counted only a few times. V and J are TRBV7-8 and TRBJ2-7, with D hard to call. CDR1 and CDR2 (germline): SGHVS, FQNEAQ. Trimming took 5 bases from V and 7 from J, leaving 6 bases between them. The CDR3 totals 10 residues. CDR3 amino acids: CASSLLEQYF. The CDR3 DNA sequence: TGTGCCAGCAGCCTCCTGGAGCAGTACTTC. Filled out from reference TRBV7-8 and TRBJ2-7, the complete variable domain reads GAGVSQSPRYKVAKRGQDVALRCDPISGHVSLFWYQQALGQGPEFLTYFQNEAQLDKSGLPSDRFFAERPEGSVSTLKIQRTQQEDSAVYLCASSLLEQYFGPGTRLTVT.

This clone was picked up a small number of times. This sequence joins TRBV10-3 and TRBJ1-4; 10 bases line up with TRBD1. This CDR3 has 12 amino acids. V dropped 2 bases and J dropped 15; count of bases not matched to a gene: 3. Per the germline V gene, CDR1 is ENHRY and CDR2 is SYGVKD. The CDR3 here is CAISEGTGVLFF. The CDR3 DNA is TGTGCCATCAGTGAGGGGACAGGGGTATTGTTTTTT.

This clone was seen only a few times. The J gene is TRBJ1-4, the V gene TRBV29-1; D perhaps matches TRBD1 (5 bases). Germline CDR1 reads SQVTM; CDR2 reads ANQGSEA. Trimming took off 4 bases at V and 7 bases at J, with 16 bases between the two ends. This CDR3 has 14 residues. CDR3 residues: CSVGQGPIGEKLFF. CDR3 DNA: TGCAGCGTTGGTCAGGGACCTATCGGTGAAAAACTGTTTTTT.

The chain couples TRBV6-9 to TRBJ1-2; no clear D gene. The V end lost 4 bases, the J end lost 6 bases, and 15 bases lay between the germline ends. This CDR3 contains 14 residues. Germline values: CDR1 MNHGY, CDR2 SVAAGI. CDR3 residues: CASSFRVGTHGYTF. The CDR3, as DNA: TGTGCCAGCAGTTTTAGGGTCGGCACTCATGGCTACACCTTC.

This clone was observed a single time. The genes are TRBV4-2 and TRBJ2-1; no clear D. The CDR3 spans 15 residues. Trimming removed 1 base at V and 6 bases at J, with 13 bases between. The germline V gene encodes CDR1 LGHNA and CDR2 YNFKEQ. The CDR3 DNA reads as TGTGCCAGCAGCCAAGCGATTCCAGCGCCCAATGAGCAGTTCTTC. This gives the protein CASSQAIPAPNEQFF.

The CDR3 DNA reads as TGTGCCAGCAGGATAGGGACAGGGGATTCAGATACGCAGTATTTT. The encoded protein is CASRIGTGDSDTQYF. The J gene is TRBJ2-3, the V gene TRBV6-1, with TRBD1 matching over 10 bases. Trimming removed 6 bases from V and 4 bases from J; junction bases left unmatched: 7. CDR3 size: 15 residues. Germline CDR1 reads MNHNS; CDR2 reads SASEGT.